These 16 T cell receptor beta chains share one sample of origin, sequenced in a study of T cells in Graves' hyperthyroidism and ophthalmopathy. The investigators amplified TCR beta CDR3 regions from RNA transcripts. With the HTBI primer set, the TCR CDR3 went through a first round of RT-PCR. Using its own MiXCR run on the multiplex PCR reads, TCRdb lists one record per CDR3 protein. The sample has hundreds of thousands of distinct CDR3 sequences, about 15% seen once. Sequenced input: blood. The receptor set was obtained from a woman younger than 45 with Graves' hyperthyroidism that later progressed to Graves' ophthalmopathy.

This clonotype has a handful of counts. This sequence joins TRBV9 and TRBJ2-2; D might be TRBD2 (6 bases). The CDR3 totals 15 residues. Trimming removed 0 bases from V and 6 bases from J, with 12 bases in between. Germline assignment: CDR1 SGDLS and CDR2 YYNGEE. The CDR3: CASSVDGSKAGELFF. In nucleotides, the CDR3 is TGTGCCAGCAGCGTAGACGGGAGTAAGGCCGGGGAGCTGTTTTTT.

The chain is built from TRBV10-3 and TRBJ2-3, with D tentatively TRBD1 (6 bases). V shed 0 bases and J shed 1 base, with 8 bases lying between them. Germline V gene sequence: CDR1 ENHRY, CDR2 SYGVKD. This CDR3 has 15 residues. For the CDR3, the DNA is TGTGCCATCAGTGAGTCGGCAGGGGGCACAGATACGCAGTATTTT. Protein product: CAISESAGGTDTQYF.

In this sample, this clonotype turned up many times. The chain uses TRBV2 and TRBJ2-3, with D unresolved. Trimming pared 4 bases from V and 6 bases from J, leaving 8 bases between. The CDR3 totals 12 residues. Germline loops: CDR1 SNHLY, CDR2 FYNNEI. The CDR3 reads CASSVGADTQYF. CDR3 in DNA: TGTGCCAGCAGTGTAGGTGCTGATACGCAGTATTTT. The full variable domain, with the rest looked up from reference TRBV2 and TRBJ2-3, is EPEVTQTPSHQVTQMGQEVILRCVPISNHLYFYWYRQILGQKVEFLVSFYNNEISEKSEIFDDQFSVERPDGSNFTLKIRSTKLEDSAMYFCASSVGADTQYFGPGTRLTVL.

This clonotype was observed a handful of times. The chain combines TRBV11-3 with TRBJ2-4; unclear D gene. The CDR3 contains 19 residues. With 3 bases removed from V and 0 bases from J, the gap between germline ends came to 21 bases. Germline values: CDR1 SGHNT, CDR2 YENEEA. CDR3 sequence reads: CASSFLTHIPYIAKNIQYF. In nucleotides, the CDR3 is TGTGCCAGCAGCTTTCTAACCCATATCCCCTATATAGCCAAAAACATTCAGTACTTC.

The chain employs TRBV6-1 and TRBJ2-3; the D call may be TRBD1 or TRBD2 (5 bases each). V shed 0 bases and J shed 5 bases, with 12 bases lying between them. Germline lookup yields CDR1 MNHNS and CDR2 SASEGT. This CDR3 region has 15 residues. As DNA, the CDR3 is TGTGCCAGCAGTGAAGCTTGGGGGAGAAGAGATACGCAGTATTTT. Translation: CASSEAWGRRDTQYF.

This clonotype was observed many times. The gene calls are TRBV7-9 and TRBJ2-2, with D uncertain. The CDR3 spans 15 residues. Germline loops: CDR1 SEHNR, CDR2 FQNEAQ (reference sequence). V gave up 3 bases and J gave up 1 base, with 9 bases separating them. Written as DNA, the CDR3 is TGTGCCAGCAGCTTTGCCAGTTTGAACACCGGGGAGCTGTTTTTT. Translating it yields CASSFASLNTGELFF. The full variable domain, its missing parts supplied by reference TRBV7-9 and TRBJ2-2, is DTGVSQNPRHKITKRGQNVTFRCDPISEHNRLYWYRQTLGQGPEFLTYFQNEAQLEKSRLLSDRFSAERPKGSFSTLEIQRTEQGDSAMYLCASSFASLNTGELFFGEGSRLTVL.

CDR3 amino acids: CASSQPWGATKDEQFF. In DNA form, the CDR3 reads TGTGCCAGCAGTCAACCCTGGGGGGCAACTAAGGATGAGCAGTTCTTC. V is TRBV6-1 and J is TRBJ2-1; D assignment may be TRBD1 or TRBD2 (6 bases each). The length of the CDR3 is 16 residues. Germline CDR1 reads MNHNS; CDR2 reads SASEGT. V was cut by 5 bases and J by 8 bases, with 22 bases left in between.

This clonotype was observed at least ten times. V gene TRBV4-3 combines with J gene TRBJ1-2; no reliable D call. The germline V and J ends were trimmed by 0 bases and 1 base, with 6 bases remaining between them. The CDR3 runs to 14 residues. The V gene's germline CDR1 is LGHNA and CDR2 YSLEER. The CDR3 DNA reads as TGCGCCAGCAGCCAAGAGTACGGTAACTATGGCTACACCTTC. This sequence encodes CASSQEYGNYGYTF.

The CDR3 reads CASSLTGEVSNQPQHF. For the CDR3, the DNA is TGTGCCAGCAGTTTGACAGGGGAGGTCTCCAATCAGCCCCAGCATTTT. J is TRBJ1-5 and V is TRBV6-9, with 8 bases aligning to TRBD1. CDR1 is MNHGY, CDR2 SVAAGI, per germline. The CDR3 is 16 residues long. Trimming cost V 4 bases and J 3 bases; bases outside gene matches: 8.

This clonotype showed up just a few times. The rearrangement joins TRBV10-3 to TRBJ2-7; 12 bases line up with TRBD2. Trimming cost V 5 bases and J 2 bases; bases outside gene matches: 22. This CDR3 is 21 amino acids long. CDR1 and CDR2 from the germline V gene are ENHRY and SYGVKD. CDR3 region: CAISPEKSTSGSPPPPYEQYF. Here the CDR3 DNA reads TGTGCCATCAGTCCAGAAAAATCGACTAGCGGGAGTCCCCCCCCCCCCTACGAGCAGTACTTC.

Of note for this clonotype: A clone one base away is much larger, so this may be a read error. The chain carries TRBV12-5 and TRBJ2-1; TRBD2 is a possible D gene (5 bases). The CDR3 spans 14 residues. Germline CDR1 and CDR2: LGHNT and FRNRAP. CDR3 sequence: CASGQEVSYSEQFF. CDR3 DNA sequence: TGTGCTAGTGGTCAGGAGGTCTCCTACAGTGAGCAGTTCTTC.

CDR3: CASSPGQAHTGELFF. The CDR3 nucleotides read TGTGCCAGCAGCCCTGGACAGGCGCACACCGGGGAGCTGTTTTTT. This chain links TRBV5-5 with TRBJ2-2; 7 nucleotides match TRBD1. CDR1 SGHKS and CDR2 YYEKEE come from the germline V gene (reference sequence). This CDR3 has 15 residues. After removal of 4 bases from V and 3 bases from J, the junction contained 6 bases not matched to a gene.

The sample holds many counts of this clonotype. The chain links TRBV19 to TRBJ1-1; D not certain. V was clipped by 7 bases and J by 7 bases, with 16 bases between them. The CDR3 contains 13 residues. Germline-derived CDR1 and CDR2 are LNHDA and SQIVND (reference sequence). In DNA, the CDR3 is TGTGCCAGTACGGCGAACGGATGGATTGAAGCTTTCTTT. It yields the protein CASTANGWIEAFF.

This clonotype was picked up many times. The chain joins TRBV18 to TRBJ1-1; D may be TRBD1 (6 bases). V was cut by 8 bases and J by 5 bases, with 9 bases left in between. This CDR3 is built from 11 residues. Per germline, CDR1 KGHSH and CDR2 LQKENI. CDR3 sequence reads: CASRDRTEAFF. DNA for the CDR3: TGTGCCAGCCGTGACAGGACTGAAGCTTTCTTT. The full variable domain, completed using reference TRBV18 and TRBJ1-1, is NAGVMQNPRHLVRRRGQEARLRCSPMKGHSHVYWYRQLPEEGLKFMVYLQKENIIDESGMPKERFSAEFPKEGPSILRIQQVVRGDSAAYFCASRDRTEAFFGQGTRLTVV.

The V call is TRBV14, the J call TRBJ1-5; D gene ambiguous. Trimming shortened V by 0 bases and J by 7 bases, and 10 bases separated the two germline ends. This CDR3 has 14 amino acids. Germline lookup yields CDR1 SGHDN and CDR2 FVKESK. In nucleotides, the CDR3 is TGTGCCAGCAGCCAAGAGACCGGGAGGCAGCCCCAGCATTTT. This sequence encodes CASSQETGRQPQHF. Complete variable domain (other parts from reference TRBV14 and TRBJ1-5): EAGVTQFPSHSVIEKGQTVTLRCDPISGHDNLYWYRRVMGKEIKFLLHFVKESKQDESGMPNNRFLAERTGGTYSTLKVQPAELEDSGVYFCASSQETGRQPQHFGDGTRLSIL.

As to this clonotype: Being one base from a much bigger clone, this may be a read error. The V gene is TRBV12-3 or TRBV12-4, the J gene TRBJ2-7; possible D gene TRBD1, 7 bases. Trimming removed 6 bases from V and 7 bases from J, with 13 bases in between. The CDR3 is made up of 12 amino acids. The CDR3 sequence is CASSSPGGEQYF. DNA for the CDR3: TGTGCCAGCAGCTCACCAGGGGGGGAGCAGTACTTC.